The entry that follows covers one T cell receptor beta chain sequence. The antigen remains undetermined. This sample is part of a study of cytomegalovirus exposure and HLA in healthy donors. Generated by immunoSEQ multiplex PCR, the TCRdb table keeps only in-frame clones and is missing some. The table lists about 63,000 clones, 80% to 90% of them singletons. Study findings and constraints: Reportedly, diagnosis of cytomegalovirus status by the classifier showed high specificity and sensitivity. Specificity of a few CMV-associated chains for CMV antigens was verified in vitro. Approximately 160 TCR beta chains were listed as cytomegalovirus-associated. Despite most TCR sequences being rare, some public TCRs occurred in many donors.

Sequenced: PBMCs. The sequence came from a woman under 30 in good health and CMV-seronegative.

The CDR3 here is CASSDPNGGGYTF. CDR3 sequence (DNA): TGCGCCAGCAGCGATCCGAACGGTGGTGGCTACACCTTC. V and J are TRBV5-1 and TRBJ1-2; D is unresolved. This CDR3 has 13 residues. Germline V gene sequence: CDR1 SGHRS, CDR2 YFSETQ. Trimming shortened V by 4 bases and J by 7 bases, and 14 bases separated the two germline ends.